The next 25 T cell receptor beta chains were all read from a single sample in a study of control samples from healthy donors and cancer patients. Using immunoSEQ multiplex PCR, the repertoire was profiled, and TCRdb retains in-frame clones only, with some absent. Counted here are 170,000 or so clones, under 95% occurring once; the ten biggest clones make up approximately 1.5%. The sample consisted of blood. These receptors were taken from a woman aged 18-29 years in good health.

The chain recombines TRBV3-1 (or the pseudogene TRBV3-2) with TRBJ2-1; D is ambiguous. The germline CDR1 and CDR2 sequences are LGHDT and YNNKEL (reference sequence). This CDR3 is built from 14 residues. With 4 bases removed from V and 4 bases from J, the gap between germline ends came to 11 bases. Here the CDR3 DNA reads TGTGCCAGCAGCCCCTCCACAAGTTACAATGAGCAGTTCTTC. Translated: CASSPSTSYNEQFF.

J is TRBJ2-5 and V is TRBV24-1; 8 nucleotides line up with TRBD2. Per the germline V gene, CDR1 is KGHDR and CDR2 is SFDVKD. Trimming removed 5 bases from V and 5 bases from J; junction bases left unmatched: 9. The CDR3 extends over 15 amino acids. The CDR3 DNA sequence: TGTGCCACCAGTGGGGATAGCGGGACTCGGGAGACCCAGTACTTC. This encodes CATSGDSGTRETQYF.

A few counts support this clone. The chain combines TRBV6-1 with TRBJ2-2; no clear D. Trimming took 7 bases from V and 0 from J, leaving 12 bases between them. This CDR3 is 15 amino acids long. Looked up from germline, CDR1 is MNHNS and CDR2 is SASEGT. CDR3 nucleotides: TGTGCCAGCACCCCGGACGGATCGAACACCGGGGAGCTGTTTTTT. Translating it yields CASTPDGSNTGELFF.

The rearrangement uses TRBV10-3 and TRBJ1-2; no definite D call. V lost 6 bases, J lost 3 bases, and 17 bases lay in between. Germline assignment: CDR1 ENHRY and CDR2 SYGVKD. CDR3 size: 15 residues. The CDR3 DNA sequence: TGTGCCATCAGCGCTTTCGATTCCGGGGACTATGGCTACACCTTC. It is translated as CAISAFDSGDYGYTF.

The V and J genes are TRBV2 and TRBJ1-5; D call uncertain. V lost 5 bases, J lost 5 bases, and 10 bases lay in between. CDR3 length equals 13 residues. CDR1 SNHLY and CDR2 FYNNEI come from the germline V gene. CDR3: CASSLESDQPQHF. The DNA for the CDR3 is TGTGCCAGCAGTCTCGAGTCGGATCAGCCCCAGCATTTT.

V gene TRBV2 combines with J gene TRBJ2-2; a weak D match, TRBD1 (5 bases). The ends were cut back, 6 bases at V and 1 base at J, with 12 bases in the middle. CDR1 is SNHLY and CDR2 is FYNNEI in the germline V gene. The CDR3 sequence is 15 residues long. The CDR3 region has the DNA TGTGCCAGCAGGGGGTTGCAGGGGAACACCGGGGAGCTGTTTTTT. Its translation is CASRGLQGNTGELFF.

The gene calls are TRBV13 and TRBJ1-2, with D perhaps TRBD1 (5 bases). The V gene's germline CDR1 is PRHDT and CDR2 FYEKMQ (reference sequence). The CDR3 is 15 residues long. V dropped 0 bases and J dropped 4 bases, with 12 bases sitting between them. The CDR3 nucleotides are TGTGCCAGCAGCTTAGGGTTACAGGCCTTCTATGGCTACACCTTC. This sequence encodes CASSLGLQAFYGYTF.

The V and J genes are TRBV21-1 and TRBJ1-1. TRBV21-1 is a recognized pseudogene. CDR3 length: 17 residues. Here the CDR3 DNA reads TGTGCCAGCAGCAAACCGGTGACACGGGCCATGAACACTGAAGCTTTCTTT. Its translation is CASSKPVTRAMNTEAFF.

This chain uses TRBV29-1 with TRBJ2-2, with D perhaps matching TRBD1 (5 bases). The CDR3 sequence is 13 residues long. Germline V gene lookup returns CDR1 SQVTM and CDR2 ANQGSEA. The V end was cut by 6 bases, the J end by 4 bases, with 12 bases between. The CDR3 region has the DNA TGCAGCGTCGGAAGGGGTGTCACCGGGGAGCTGTTTTTT. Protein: CSVGRGVTGELFF.

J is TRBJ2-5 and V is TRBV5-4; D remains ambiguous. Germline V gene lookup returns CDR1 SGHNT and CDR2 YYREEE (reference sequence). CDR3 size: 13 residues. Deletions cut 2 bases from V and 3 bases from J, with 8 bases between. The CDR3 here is CASSLRAEETQYF. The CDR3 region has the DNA TGTGCCAGCAGCTTAAGGGCAGAAGAGACCCAGTACTTC.

CDR3 in DNA: TGTGCCAGCAGCTCGGGACAGGGGACCACTGAAGCTTTCTTT. Amino acid sequence: CASSSGQGTTEAFF. The genes are TRBV28 and TRBJ1-1, with 10 bases identical to TRBD1. J lost 4 bases, V lost 6 bases, and 5 bases had no gene match. Germline V CDR1 and CDR2: MDHEN, SYDVKM. The CDR3 loop spans 14 amino acids.

The CDR3 DNA reads as TGTGCCAGCAGCCAGGACAGATCTAACTATGGCTACACCTTC. Translated: CASSQDRSNYGYTF. The V gene is TRBV6-2 or TRBV6-3, the J gene TRBJ1-2; the D gene is possibly TRBD1 (6 bases). V lost 6 bases to trimming and J lost 0 bases, with 11 bases between them. The V gene's germline CDR1 is MNHEY and CDR2 SVGEGT. The CDR3 has 14 amino acids.

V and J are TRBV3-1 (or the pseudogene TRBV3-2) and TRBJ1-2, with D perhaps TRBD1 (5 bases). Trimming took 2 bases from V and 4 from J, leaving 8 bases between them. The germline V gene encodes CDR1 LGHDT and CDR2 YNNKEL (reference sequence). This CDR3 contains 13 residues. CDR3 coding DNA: TGTGCCAGCAGCCAACAGGGTGCCTATGGCTACACCTTC. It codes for CASSQQGAYGYTF.

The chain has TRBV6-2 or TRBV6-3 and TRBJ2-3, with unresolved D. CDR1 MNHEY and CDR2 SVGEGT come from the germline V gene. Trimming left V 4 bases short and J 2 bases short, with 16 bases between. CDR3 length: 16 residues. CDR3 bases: TGTGCCAGCAGTTCTCATGTGGCGGAGTTCACAGATACGCAGTATTTT. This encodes CASSSHVAEFTDTQYF.

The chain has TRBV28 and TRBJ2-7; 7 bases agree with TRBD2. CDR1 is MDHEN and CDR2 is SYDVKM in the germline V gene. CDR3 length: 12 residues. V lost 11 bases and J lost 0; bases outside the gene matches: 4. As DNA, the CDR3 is TGTGCCTCGCAGCGGGACTCCTACGAGCAGTACTTC. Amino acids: CASQRDSYEQYF.

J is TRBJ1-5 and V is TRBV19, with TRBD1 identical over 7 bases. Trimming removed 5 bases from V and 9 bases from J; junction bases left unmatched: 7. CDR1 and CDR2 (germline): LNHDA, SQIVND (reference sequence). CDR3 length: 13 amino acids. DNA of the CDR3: TGTGCCAGTAGTCCCAGGGGGTTGGGGCCCCAGCATTTT. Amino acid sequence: CASSPRGLGPQHF.

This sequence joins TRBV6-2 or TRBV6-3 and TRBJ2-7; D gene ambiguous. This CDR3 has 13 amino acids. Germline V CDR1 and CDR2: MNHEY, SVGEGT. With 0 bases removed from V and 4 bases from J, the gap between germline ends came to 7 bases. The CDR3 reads CASSYSKVYEQYF. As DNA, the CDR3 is TGTGCCAGCAGTTACTCGAAAGTATACGAGCAGTACTTC.

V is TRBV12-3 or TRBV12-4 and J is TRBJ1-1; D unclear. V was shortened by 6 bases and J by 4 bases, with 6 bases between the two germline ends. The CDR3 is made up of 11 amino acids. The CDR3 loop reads CASRRGTEAFF. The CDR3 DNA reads TGTGCCAGCAGACGAGGCACTGAAGCTTTCTTT.

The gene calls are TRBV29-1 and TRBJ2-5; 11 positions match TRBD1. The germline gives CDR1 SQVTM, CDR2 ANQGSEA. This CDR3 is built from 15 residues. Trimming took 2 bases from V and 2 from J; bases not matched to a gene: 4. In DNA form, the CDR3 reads TGCAGCGTTGAACCCCGGGACAGGGGGCAAGAGACCCAGTACTTC. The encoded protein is CSVEPRDRGQETQYF.

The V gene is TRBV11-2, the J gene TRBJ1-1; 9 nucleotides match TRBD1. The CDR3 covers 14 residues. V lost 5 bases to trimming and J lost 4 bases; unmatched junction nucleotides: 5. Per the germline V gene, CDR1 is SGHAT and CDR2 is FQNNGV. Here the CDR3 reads CASSPTGGGTEAFF. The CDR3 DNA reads TGTGCCAGCAGCCCTACAGGGGGCGGCACTGAAGCTTTCTTT.

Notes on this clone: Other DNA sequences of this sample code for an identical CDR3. CDR3 nucleotide sequence: TGTGCCAGCAGCTTGAGTGGGGGGAACACTGAAGCTTTCTTT. Encoded protein: CASSLSGGNTEAFF. The chain carries TRBV7-9 and TRBJ1-1; maybe TRBD1 (5 bases). Trimming cost V 3 bases and J 1 base, with 9 bases left between them. The germline CDR1 and CDR2 sequences are SEHNR and FQNEAQ (reference sequence). The CDR3 is made up of 14 amino acids.

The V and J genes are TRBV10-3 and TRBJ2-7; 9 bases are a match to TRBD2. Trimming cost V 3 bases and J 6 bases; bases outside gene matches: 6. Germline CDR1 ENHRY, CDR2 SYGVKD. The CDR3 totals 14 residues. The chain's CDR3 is CAISDSGTSPEQYF. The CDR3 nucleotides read TGTGCCATCAGTGATTCCGGGACTAGCCCCGAGCAGTACTTC.

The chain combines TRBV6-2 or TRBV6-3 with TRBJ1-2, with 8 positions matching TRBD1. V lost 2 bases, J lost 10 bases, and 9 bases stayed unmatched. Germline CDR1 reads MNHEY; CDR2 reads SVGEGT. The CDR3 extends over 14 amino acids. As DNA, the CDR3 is TGTGCCAGCAGTTACCCGGGACAGGCTCGAAACTACACCTTC. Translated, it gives CASSYPGQARNYTF.

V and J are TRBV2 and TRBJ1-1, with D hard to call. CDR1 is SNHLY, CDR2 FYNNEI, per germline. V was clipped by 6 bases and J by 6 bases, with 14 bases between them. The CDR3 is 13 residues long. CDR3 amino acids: CASRGPLSAEAFF. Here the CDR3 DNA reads TGTGCCAGCAGAGGGCCCCTAAGCGCTGAAGCTTTCTTT. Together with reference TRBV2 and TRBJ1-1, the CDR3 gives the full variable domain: EPEVTQTPSHQVTQMGQEVILRCVPISNHLYFYWYRQILGQKVEFLVSFYNNEISEKSEIFDDQFSVERPDGSNFTLKIRSTKLEDSAMYFCASRGPLSAEAFFGQGTRLTVV.

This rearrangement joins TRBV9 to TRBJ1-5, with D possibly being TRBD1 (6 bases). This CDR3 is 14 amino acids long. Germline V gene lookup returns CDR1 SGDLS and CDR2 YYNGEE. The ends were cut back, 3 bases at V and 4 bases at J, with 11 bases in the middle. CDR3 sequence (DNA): TGTGCCAGCAGCGAGGGGGGAGGGAATCAGCCCCAGCATTTT. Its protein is CASSEGGGNQPQHF.